What follows are 27 T cell receptor beta chains derived from one specimen sequenced in a study of PD-L1 blockade in urothelial cancer. Generated by immunoSEQ multiplex PCR, the TCRdb table keeps only in-frame clones and is missing some. The data show 100,000 to 150,000 clones, roughly 83% seen once. Time point of the sample: peripheral blood 6 weeks after treatment start. The sequences come from PBMCs, collected around atezolizumab (anti-PD-L1) treatment. Every receptor here comes from a man aged 50 to 60 with urothelial cancer.

This chain connects TRBV19 to TRBJ1-5; 9 bases line up with TRBD1. Germline V gives CDR1 LNHDA, CDR2 SQIVND (reference sequence). With V trimmed by 7 bases and J by 0 bases, 7 bases remained unmatched. The length of the CDR3 is 16 residues. CDR3 nucleotide sequence: TGTGCCAGTACCAGGACAGGGGTAGATAGCAATCAGCCCCAGCATTTT. It yields the protein CASTRTGVDSNQPQHF.

The rearrangement joins TRBV30 to TRBJ1-2; D remains ambiguous. V shed 1 base and J shed 4 bases, with 13 bases lying between them. CDR1 GTSNPN and CDR2 SVGIG come from the germline V gene (reference sequence). The CDR3 totals 14 residues. CDR3 coding DNA: TGTGCCTGGAGTGCTTACTCCACGGGCTATGGCTACACCTTC. Protein: CAWSAYSTGYGYTF.

The chain recombines TRBV4-1 with TRBJ1-1; possibly TRBD1 for D (5 bases). The ends were cut back, 0 bases at V and 4 bases at J, with 15 bases in the middle. This CDR3 contains 16 residues. Germline assignment: CDR1 MGHRA and CDR2 YSYEKL. The DNA of the CDR3 is TGCGCCAGCAGCCAAGAGATCTCCTTTAGGGGCACTGAAGCTTTCTTT. Residues: CASSQEISFRGTEAFF.

This chain links TRBV28 with TRBJ1-2, with D unclear. Germline V gene sequence: CDR1 MDHEN, CDR2 SYDVKM. Trimming removed 1 base at V and 4 bases at J, with 4 bases between. This CDR3 comprises 12 residues. For the CDR3, the DNA is TGTGCCAGCAGTTTATCAGGCTATGGCTACACCTTC. Protein sequence: CASSLSGYGYTF.

The chain employs TRBV9 and TRBJ2-7; D is possibly TRBD1 (6 bases). The CDR3 extends over 14 amino acids. V was trimmed by 0 bases and J by 4 bases, leaving 11 bases between them. Germline values: CDR1 SGDLS, CDR2 YYNGEE. The CDR3 reads CASSVASQGYEQYF. The CDR3, as DNA: TGTGCCAGCAGCGTAGCTTCCCAGGGGTACGAGCAGTACTTC.

The gene calls are TRBV5-1 and TRBJ2-5, with TRBD2 as a possible D gene (6 bases). The CDR3 contains 14 residues. The V end was cut by 10 bases, the J end by 3 bases, with 19 bases between. Germline V gives CDR1 SGHRS, CDR2 YFSETQ. CDR3 bases: TGCGCCTCCCAACGGGGGTCTACCGAAGAGACCCAGTACTTC. Translating it yields CASQRGSTEETQYF.

The chain recombines TRBV7-9 with TRBJ1-5; maybe TRBD1 (6 bases). The V and J ends lost 5 bases and 2 bases respectively, with 13 bases between them. Looked up from germline, CDR1 is SEHNR and CDR2 is FQNEAQ (reference sequence). CDR3 size: 15 residues. CDR3 sequence reads: CASSPTGTGNQPQHF. CDR3 nucleotides: TGTGCCAGCAGCCCAACAGGGACGGGCAATCAGCCCCAGCATTTT. The full variable domain, its missing parts supplied by reference TRBV7-9 and TRBJ1-5, is DTGVSQNPRHKITKRGQNVTFRCDPISEHNRLYWYRQTLGQGPEFLTYFQNEAQLEKSRLLSDRFSAERPKGSFSTLEIQRTEQGDSAMYLCASSPTGTGNQPQHFGDGTRLSIL.

The V and J genes are TRBV16 and TRBJ2-1, with 8 bases aligning to TRBD2. The CDR3 is made up of 16 amino acids. Trimming cost V 0 bases and J 3 bases; bases outside gene matches: 4. Germline assignment: CDR1 KGHSY and CDR2 FQNENV. CDR3 protein: CASSQSPGGNYNEQFF. The DNA for the CDR3 is TGTGCCAGCAGCCAATCCCCGGGGGGGAACTACAATGAGCAGTTCTTC.

This CDR3 reads CASSTQSRDRGRAFF. The DNA for the CDR3 is TGCGCCAGCAGCACACAGTCCCGGGACAGGGGTCGGGCTTTCTTT. The V gene is TRBV5-1, the J gene TRBJ1-1; 10 positions match TRBD1. Germline V gives CDR1 SGHRS, CDR2 YFSETQ. The CDR3 contains 15 residues. With V trimmed by 4 bases and J by 11 bases, 14 bases remained unmatched. The whole variable domain, remainder taken from reference TRBV5-1 and TRBJ1-1, is KAGVTQTPRYLIKTRGQQVTLSCSPISGHRSVSWYQQTPGQGLQFLFEYFSETQRNKGNFPGRFSGRQFSNSRSEMNVSTLELGDSALYLCASSTQSRDRGRAFFGQGTRLTVV.

The rearrangement links TRBV28 to TRBJ2-1; possibly TRBD1 for D (9 bases). The CDR3 covers 15 residues. V was clipped by 4 bases and J by 6 bases, with 16 bases between them. Germline CDR1 reads MDHEN; CDR2 reads SYDVKM. The CDR3 DNA reads as TGTGCCAGCAGTTATAGCGGGACAGGGAGCAATGAGCAGTTCTTC. This gives the protein CASSYSGTGSNEQFF.

V gene TRBV5-6 combines with J gene TRBJ2-5; a weak D match, TRBD2 (6 bases). V shed 3 bases and J shed 0 bases, with 12 bases lying between them. The CDR3 totals 15 residues. Looked up from germline, CDR1 is SGHDT and CDR2 is YYEEEE. The CDR3 spells CASSSRAGNQETQYF. The CDR3 region has the DNA TGTGCCAGCAGCTCCCGAGCGGGTAACCAAGAGACCCAGTACTTC.

This chain uses TRBV15 with TRBJ2-1; 12 bases align to TRBD2. Germline V CDR1 and CDR2: LNHNV, YYDKDF (reference sequence). The CDR3 runs to 18 residues. Trimming took 0 bases from V and 7 from J; bases not matched to a gene: 10. The CDR3 sequence: CATSRDQPSGRAGNEQFF. As DNA, the CDR3 is TGTGCCACCAGCAGAGATCAGCCTAGCGGGAGGGCCGGGAATGAGCAGTTCTTC.

This chain joins TRBV28 and TRBJ1-2, with a possible D match to TRBD1 (5 bases). The length of the CDR3 is 14 residues. The V end lost 7 bases, the J end lost 0 bases, and 12 bases lay between the germline ends. Germline assignment: CDR1 MDHEN and CDR2 SYDVKM. CDR3 DNA sequence: TGTGCCAGCATCGCGGGGGGAGCTAACTATGGCTACACCTTC. Amino acids: CASIAGGANYGYTF.

In nucleotides, the CDR3 is TGCGCCAGCAGCCTGAGCGGGACTAGCGGCTCCTACGAGCAGTACTTC. Amino acid sequence: CASSLSGTSGSYEQYF. This chain uses TRBV5-1 with TRBJ2-7, with TRBD2 matching 11 bases. The CDR3 spans 16 residues. CDR1 and CDR2 (germline): SGHRS, YFSETQ. The J segment lost 0 bases and the V segment lost 4 bases, leaving 6 bases of the junction unmatched. Complete variable domain (other parts from reference TRBV5-1 and TRBJ2-7): KAGVTQTPRYLIKTRGQQVTLSCSPISGHRSVSWYQQTPGQGLQFLFEYFSETQRNKGNFPGRFSGRQFSNSRSEMNVSTLELGDSALYLCASSLSGTSGSYEQYFGPGTRLTVT.

Here the CDR3 reads CASSNGLAGEITSTDTQYF. The CDR3 region has the DNA TGCGCCAGCAGCAACGGACTAGCGGGAGAGATAACTAGCACAGATACGCAGTATTTT. V usage is TRBV10-1 and J usage is TRBJ2-3, with TRBD2 identical over 13 bases. The trim removed 6 bases at V and 0 bases at J, leaving 12 bases unmatched. Germline V CDR1 and CDR2: WNHNN, SYGVQD (reference sequence). This CDR3 has 19 residues.

This clone was seen a handful of times. This chain connects TRBV6-1 to TRBJ2-1; no firm D call. Trimming left V 2 bases short and J 7 bases short, with 12 bases between. The CDR3 is made up of 14 amino acids. Looked up from germline, CDR1 is MNHNS and CDR2 is SASEGT. The CDR3 sequence: CASSEPPVENEQFF. DNA of the CDR3: TGTGCCAGCAGTGAACCCCCTGTAGAGAATGAGCAGTTCTTC.

The V call is TRBV5-8, the J call TRBJ2-2; 7 nucleotides line up with TRBD2. The CDR3 has 16 amino acids. Trimming removed 0 bases from V and 5 bases from J; junction bases left unmatched: 7. Per germline, CDR1 SGHTS and CDR2 YDEGEE. The DNA for the CDR3 is TGTGCCAGCAGCTTGGCCGGGGGGATCTGGACCGGGGAGCTGTTTTTT. It codes for CASSLAGGIWTGELFF.

The chain combines TRBV19 with TRBJ2-7; D is unclear. Trimming took off 3 bases at V and 0 bases at J, with 12 bases between the two ends. Per the germline V gene, CDR1 is LNHDA and CDR2 is SQIVND (reference sequence). The CDR3 contains 15 residues. The CDR3 DNA sequence: TGTGCCAGTAGTATCAAATTAACAGCCTCCTACGAGCAGTACTTC. Encoded protein: CASSIKLTASYEQYF.

This chain links TRBV7-9 with TRBJ2-7; 11 bases fit TRBD1. Trimming took 5 bases from V and 2 from J; bases not matched to a gene: 2. The germline gives CDR1 SEHNR, CDR2 FQNEAQ (reference sequence). CDR3 length: 14 amino acids. CDR3 DNA sequence: TGTGCCAGCAGCGCGGGACAGGGGGCCTACGAGCAGTACTTC. Encoded protein: CASSAGQGAYEQYF. The full variable domain, with the rest looked up from reference TRBV7-9 and TRBJ2-7, is DTGVSQNPRHKITKRGQNVTFRCDPISEHNRLYWYRQTLGQGPEFLTYFQNEAQLEKSRLLSDRFSAERPKGSFSTLEIQRTEQGDSAMYLCASSAGQGAYEQYFGPGTRLTVT.

The rearrangement links TRBV2 to TRBJ2-1, with 10 bases fitting TRBD2. V lost 8 bases and J lost 10; bases outside the gene matches: 8. The length of the CDR3 is 13 residues. Germline-derived CDR1 and CDR2 are SNHLY and FYNNEI. The CDR3 DNA reads TGTGCCAGCCGGGCTAGCGGGAGCGCGGAGCAGTTCTTC. Translation gives CASRASGSAEQFF.

This clone was detected a few times. The CDR3 is CASSPSPGGNQPQHF. CDR3 nucleotide sequence: TGTGCCAGCAGCCCCAGTCCCGGGGGCAATCAGCCCCAGCATTTT. The chain uses TRBV7-9 and TRBJ1-5; no firm D call. V was cut by 5 bases and J by 2 bases, with 13 bases left in between. CDR1 is SEHNR, CDR2 FQNEAQ, per germline (reference sequence). CDR3 size: 15 residues.

The J gene is TRBJ2-7, the V gene TRBV10-3, with 8 bases fitting TRBD1. The germline CDR1 and CDR2 sequences are ENHRY and SYGVKD. The V gene end was trimmed by 7 bases and the J gene end by 1 base; junction bases not matched to a gene: 6. This CDR3 comprises 14 residues. The CDR3 nucleotides are TGTGCCATCAAACGACAGGGGACTTCCTACGAGCAGTACTTC. It specifies CAIKRQGTSYEQYF.

V usage is TRBV19 and J usage is TRBJ1-6; D is possibly TRBD1 (5 bases). V lost 2 bases, J lost 0 bases, and 20 bases lay in between. The CDR3 loop spans 20 amino acids. CDR1 is LNHDA and CDR2 is SQIVND in the germline V gene (reference sequence). The CDR3 protein is CASSIIRGDRRSSYNSPLHF. CDR3 coding DNA: TGTGCCAGTAGTATAATAAGGGGTGACAGAAGAAGCTCCTATAATTCACCCCTCCACTTT.

CDR3 loop: CASSQERRLYNEQFF. CDR3 bases: TGTGCCAGCAGCCAAGAACGGCGGCTCTACAATGAGCAGTTCTTC. The chain has TRBV14 and TRBJ2-1; D is ambiguous. Between the trimmed V and J ends, which lost 0 bases and 3 bases, there was a span of 9 bases. The length of the CDR3 is 15 residues. Looked up from germline, CDR1 is SGHDN and CDR2 is FVKESK.

This sequence joins TRBV25-1 and TRBJ1-5, with D perhaps matching TRBD1 (6 bases). Trimming removed 4 bases at V and 6 bases at J, with 13 bases between. CDR3 length: 14 residues. CDR1 is MGHDK, CDR2 SYGVNS, per germline. CDR3 sequence (DNA): TGTGCCAGCAGTGTACAGGGATCTTTTCAGCCCCAGCATTTT. Amino acids: CASSVQGSFQPQHF.

V is TRBV4-2 and J is TRBJ2-1; the match to TRBD1 covers 8 bases. Losses at the gene ends were 5 bases for V and 7 bases for J; bases not matched to a gene: 7. There are 14 residues in the CDR3. Germline CDR1 LGHNA, CDR2 YNFKEQ. The CDR3 nucleotides read TGTGCCAGCAGCGGTTTGGACAGGGCAAATGAGCAGTTCTTC. Residues: CASSGLDRANEQFF.

The chain recombines TRBV7-9 with TRBJ1-2; D gene ambiguous. The CDR3 runs to 13 residues. Germline V gene data show CDR1 as SEHNR and CDR2 as FQNEAQ (reference sequence). V was pared by 2 bases and J by 1 base, with 5 bases between. The CDR3 loop reads CASSLIGNYGYTF. DNA for the CDR3: TGTGCCAGCAGCTTAATCGGTAACTATGGCTACACCTTC.